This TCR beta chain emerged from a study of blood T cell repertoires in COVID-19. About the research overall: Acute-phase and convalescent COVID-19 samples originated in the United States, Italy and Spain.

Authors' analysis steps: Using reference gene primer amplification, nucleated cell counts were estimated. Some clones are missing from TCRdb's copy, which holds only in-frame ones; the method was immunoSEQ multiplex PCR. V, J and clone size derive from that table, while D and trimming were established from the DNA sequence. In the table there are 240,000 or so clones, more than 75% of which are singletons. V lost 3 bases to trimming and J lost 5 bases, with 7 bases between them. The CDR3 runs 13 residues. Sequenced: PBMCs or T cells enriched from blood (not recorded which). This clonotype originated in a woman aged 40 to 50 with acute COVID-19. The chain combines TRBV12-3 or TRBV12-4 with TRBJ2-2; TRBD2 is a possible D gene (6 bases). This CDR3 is CASSFAGTGELFF. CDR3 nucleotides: TGTGCCAGCAGTTTTGCGGGGACCGGGGAGCTGTTTTTT.